The 9 T cell receptor beta chains given below trace back to one sample, sequenced in a study of blood T cell repertoires in COVID-19. Generated by immunoSEQ multiplex PCR, the TCRdb table keeps only in-frame clones and is missing some. The sample has about 91,000 clones, almost 90% seen once. The sequenced material came from peripheral blood. These receptors all come from an older woman with acute or convalescent COVID-19.

This clone was counted only a few times. The chain uses TRBV5-1 and TRBJ2-1; D might be TRBD1 (6 bases). CDR3 length: 12 residues. V lost 0 bases and J lost 8, with 6 bases in between. Per the germline V gene, CDR1 is SGHRS and CDR2 is YFSETQ. In DNA, the CDR3 is TGCGCCAGCAGCTTGGAGGGGGATGAGCAGTTCTTC. Amino acids: CASSLEGDEQFF.

The CDR3 here is CASSVGLQGSGTGELFF. CDR3 bases: TGTGCCAGCAGCGTAGGGCTACAGGGTAGTGGAACCGGGGAGCTGTTTTTT. The chain employs TRBV9 and TRBJ2-2; TRBD1 is a possible D gene (6 bases). The CDR3 sequence is 17 residues long. Trimming removed 0 bases from V and 5 bases from J, with 17 bases in between. Looked up from germline, CDR1 is SGDLS and CDR2 is YYNGEE.

Here the CDR3 reads CASSPMRDRSYEQYF. CDR3 DNA sequence: TGTGCCAGCAGCCCCATGCGGGACAGATCCTACGAGCAGTACTTC. This chain connects TRBV14 to TRBJ2-7; possibly TRBD1 for D (7 bases). The CDR3 spans 15 residues. Trimming took 4 bases from V and 1 from J, leaving 14 bases between them. Germline V gene lookup returns CDR1 SGHDN and CDR2 FVKESK.

This chain connects TRBV3-1 (or the pseudogene TRBV3-2) to TRBJ2-4; 11 bases are a match to TRBD1. CDR3 length: 14 amino acids. Germline CDR1 reads LGHDT; CDR2 reads YNNKEL (reference sequence). V lost 5 bases, J lost 9 bases, and 6 bases stayed unmatched. This CDR3 is CASSETGQGVIQYF. The CDR3 coding sequence is TGTGCCAGCAGCGAAACGGGACAGGGGGTCATTCAGTACTTC.

The gene calls are TRBV2 and TRBJ1-3, with a possible D match to TRBD1 (5 bases). CDR1 and CDR2 from the germline V gene are SNHLY and FYNNEI. V lost 3 bases, J lost 2 bases, and 11 bases lay in between. The CDR3 runs 15 residues. CDR3 in amino acids: CASSEGGNTGNTIYF. The CDR3 coding sequence is TGTGCCAGCAGTGAGGGGGGAAATACTGGAAACACCATATATTTT.

This clone occurred once. The genes are TRBV27 and TRBJ1-4; weak D call: TRBD1 (6 bases). The CDR3 length is 14 residues. Trimming removed 5 bases at V and 5 bases at J, with 12 bases between. Germline CDR1 MNHEY, CDR2 SMNVEV (reference sequence). DNA for the CDR3: TGTGCCAGCAGTGAACTTGGACAGAATGAAAAACTGTTTTTT. It codes for CASSELGQNEKLFF.

The chain joins TRBV7-3 to TRBJ2-7, with D maybe TRBD1 (5 bases). The V gene's germline CDR1 is SGHTA and CDR2 FQGTGA. The CDR3 runs to 12 residues. Trimming cost V 3 bases and J 5 bases, with 8 bases left between them. CDR3 bases: TGTGCCAGCAGCTTTCAGGGCGACGAGCAGTACTTC. It codes for CASSFQGDEQYF.

V is TRBV6-1 and J is TRBJ2-7, with 12 bases matching TRBD2. Unmatched junction bases numbered 12, after V lost 4 bases and J lost 2 bases. Germline CDR1 MNHNS, CDR2 SASEGT. CDR3 length equals 18 residues. The CDR3 protein is CASSGPLAGGSSTYEQYF. The CDR3 DNA is TGTGCCAGCAGTGGACCACTAGCGGGAGGTAGTAGTACCTACGAGCAGTACTTC.

The V call is TRBV13, the J call TRBJ1-5; perhaps TRBD1 as D (6 bases). The germline V and J ends were trimmed by 5 bases and 4 bases, with 12 bases remaining between them. The CDR3 is 14 residues long. Germline-derived CDR1 and CDR2 are PRHDT and FYEKMQ (reference sequence). The CDR3 region has the DNA TGTGCCAGCAGCCTACAGGGCCCAAATCAGCCCCAGCATTTT. Residues: CASSLQGPNQPQHF.